These T cell receptor beta chains were read from a single sample in a study of blood T cell repertoires in COVID-19. TCRdb keeps only in-frame clones here, not all; method: immunoSEQ multiplex PCR. The sample yields over 70,000 clones, 82% seen once. Sequencing used peripheral blood. These receptors all stem from a woman aged 60-75 years with acute or convalescent COVID-19. Each CDR3 is given with its conserved first and last residue. The order of the fields is J gene, clone size, V gene, D gene, CDR3 protein, CDR3 DNA. A D gene is named only where the DNA matches it firmly. The listing skips clone size in some rows; elsewhere it reads once, few, many or a size class.

j_gene: TRBJ2-7; abundance: .; v_gene: TRBV29-1; d_gene: .; CDR3aa: CSVVSFGRYPYEQYF; CDR3nt: TGCAGCGTCGTTAGTTTCGGCAGGTACCCCTACGAGCAGTACTTC
j_gene: TRBJ2-7; abundance: .; v_gene: TRBV6-5; d_gene: .; CDR3aa: CASSYPGLNYEQYF; CDR3nt: TGTGCCAGCAGTTACCCCGGACTGAACTACGAGCAGTACTTC
j_gene: TRBJ1-1; abundance: .; v_gene: TRBV6-5; d_gene: .; CDR3aa: CASTYGGQPVPRAFF; CDR3nt: TGTGCCAGCACTTATGGCGGGCAGCCAGTGCCGCGGGCTTTCTTT
j_gene: TRBJ1-1; abundance: .; v_gene: TRBV19; d_gene: TRBD1; CDR3aa: CASSILRGQGNTEAFF; CDR3nt: TGTGCCAGTAGTATTCTTAGGGGACAGGGGAACACTGAAGCTTTCTTT
j_gene: TRBJ1-4; abundance: .; v_gene: TRBV28; d_gene: .; CDR3aa: CASSIRGGVTTKLFF; CDR3nt: TGTGCCAGCAGTATCCGGGGGGGGGTCACGACAAAACTGTTTTTT
j_gene: TRBJ2-2; abundance: .; v_gene: TRBV3-1/TRBV3-2; d_gene: TRBD1; CDR3aa: CASSPSRTGNTGELFF; CDR3nt: TGTGCCAGCAGCCCCTCTCGGACAGGGAACACCGGGGAGCTGTTTTTT
j_gene: TRBJ2-3; abundance: .; v_gene: TRBV7-9; d_gene: TRBD1; CDR3aa: CASSEDRGLADTQYF; CDR3nt: TGTGCCAGCAGCGAGGACAGGGGACTCGCAGATACGCAGTATTTT
j_gene: TRBJ2-4; abundance: .; v_gene: TRBV7-6; d_gene: TRBD2; CDR3aa: CASSSRLAGAAKNIQYF; CDR3nt: TGTGCCAGCAGCTCAAGACTAGCGGGGGCGGCCAAAAACATTCAGTACTTC
j_gene: TRBJ1-1; abundance: .; v_gene: TRBV5-8; d_gene: .; CDR3aa: CASSFDRSREAFF; CDR3nt: TGTGCCAGCAGCTTTGACAGGAGTCGCGAAGCTTTCTTT
j_gene: TRBJ1-4; abundance: few; v_gene: TRBV6-4; d_gene: .; CDR3aa: CASSDSRGEQSNEKLFF; CDR3nt: TGTGCCAGCAGTGACTCTCGGGGGGAACAGTCTAATGAAAAACTGTTTTTT
j_gene: TRBJ1-4; abundance: .; v_gene: TRBV3-1/TRBV3-2; d_gene: .; CDR3aa: CASSQTAATNEKLFF; CDR3nt: TGTGCCAGCAGCCAAACAGCTGCAACTAATGAAAAACTGTTTTTT
j_gene: TRBJ2-7; abundance: .; v_gene: TRBV28; d_gene: .; CDR3aa: CASATPPAEQYF; CDR3nt: TGTGCCAGCGCGACACCCCCGGCAGAGCAGTACTTC
j_gene: TRBJ2-7; abundance: .; v_gene: TRBV28; d_gene: TRBD1; CDR3aa: CASSLGLDRGSYEQYF; CDR3nt: TGTGCCAGCAGTTTAGGGCTGGACAGGGGTTCCTACGAGCAGTACTTC
j_gene: TRBJ1-2; abundance: .; v_gene: TRBV5-4; d_gene: .; CDR3aa: CASSLGQGSYGYTF; CDR3nt: TGTGCCAGCAGCTTGGGGCAGGGCAGCTATGGCTACACCTTC
j_gene: TRBJ1-5; abundance: .; v_gene: TRBV28; d_gene: .; CDR3aa: CASSSLGGLEQPQHF; CDR3nt: TGTGCCAGCAGTTCCCTCGGGGGGCTGGAACAGCCCCAGCATTTT
j_gene: TRBJ2-7; abundance: .; v_gene: TRBV11-2; d_gene: .; CDR3aa: CASSWGPAGEQYF; CDR3nt: TGTGCCAGCAGCTGGGGCCCTGCAGGCGAGCAGTACTTC
j_gene: TRBJ2-5; abundance: .; v_gene: TRBV10-3; d_gene: TRBD2; CDR3aa: CAISGASGGVRETQYF; CDR3nt: TGTGCCATCAGTGGAGCTAGCGGGGGGGTCCGGGAGACCCAGTACTTC
j_gene: TRBJ1-6; abundance: .; v_gene: TRBV5-1; d_gene: .; CDR3aa: CASRPQGELPNSPLHF; CDR3nt: TGCGCCAGCAGGCCACAGGGAGAGCTCCCTAATTCACCCCTCCACTTT
j_gene: TRBJ2-7; abundance: .; v_gene: TRBV19; d_gene: TRBD1; CDR3aa: CASSILAGGGYEQYF; CDR3nt: TGTGCCAGTAGTATTTTGGCAGGGGGCGGCTACGAGCAGTACTTC
j_gene: TRBJ2-3; abundance: .; v_gene: TRBV28; d_gene: .; CDR3aa: CASRTGSFGDTQYF; CDR3nt: TGTGCCAGCAGGACAGGTTCCTTCGGGGATACGCAGTATTTT
j_gene: TRBJ1-5; abundance: .; v_gene: TRBV6-6; d_gene: .; CDR3aa: CASIRQHPSNQPQHF; CDR3nt: TGTGCCAGCATCCGACAGCACCCGAGCAATCAGCCCCAGCATTTT
j_gene: TRBJ1-4; abundance: .; v_gene: TRBV5-1; d_gene: TRBD1; CDR3aa: CASSWTGGSNEKLFF; CDR3nt: TGCGCCAGCAGCTGGACAGGGGGTAGTAATGAAAAACTGTTTTTT
j_gene: TRBJ1-2; abundance: .; v_gene: TRBV4-2; d_gene: .; CDR3aa: CASSQDGAGAGGYTF; CDR3nt: TGTGCCAGCAGCCAAGATGGAGCCGGGGCGGGAGGCTACACCTTC
j_gene: TRBJ1-1; abundance: .; v_gene: TRBV5-1; d_gene: .; CDR3aa: CASSRQLSTEAFF; CDR3nt: TGCGCCAGCAGCAGACAGCTCTCCACTGAAGCTTTCTTT
j_gene: TRBJ2-7; abundance: .; v_gene: TRBV7-9; d_gene: TRBD2; CDR3aa: CASSILAAHEQYF; CDR3nt: TGTGCCAGCAGCATCCTAGCGGCCCACGAGCAGTACTTC
j_gene: TRBJ2-7; abundance: once; v_gene: TRBV6-2/TRBV6-3; d_gene: TRBD1; CDR3aa: CASSRMGQGIHEQYF; CDR3nt: TGTGCCAGCAGCCGAATGGGACAGGGTATCCACGAGCAGTACTTC
j_gene: TRBJ1-3; abundance: .; v_gene: TRBV6-1; d_gene: .; CDR3aa: CASSERHHQGGNTIYF; CDR3nt: TGTGCCAGCAGTGAAAGGCATCATCAGGGTGGAAACACCATATATTTT